These 27 T cell receptor beta chains came from one sample sequenced in a study of breast tumors, draining lymph nodes, adjacent tissues (dated by TCRdb to about 2016). Receptor libraries were prepared by multiplex PCR. Sequencing used an Illumina HiSeq 2000. TCRdb reran the public reads through fastp at Q25 and MiXCR, keeping productive beta chains. Each entry is one CDR3 protein sequence, shown with its most common DNA and genes. The sample profile shows approximately 170,000 distinct CDR3 sequences; around a third of them were found once. Around 4.5% of the sample belongs to the ten largest clones. Lymph node samples came from the axillary draining lymph nodes of breast cancer patients. Material for sequencing was axillary lymph node tissue. Every receptor here comes from a female donor with breast cancer. Some clones in this sample may be carry-over from other donors' samples.

This clonotype was recorded at least ten times. This chain connects TRBV30 to TRBJ2-7; 12 nucleotides align to TRBD2. The CDR3 sequence is 13 residues long. Per the germline V gene, CDR1 is GTSNPN and CDR2 is SVGIG (reference sequence). After removal of 4 bases from V and 6 bases from J, the junction contained 4 bases not matched to a gene. CDR3 sequence: CAWNQLAGGEQYF. The CDR3 coding sequence is TGTGCCTGGAACCAACTAGCGGGAGGCGAGCAGTACTTC. The full variable domain, with the rest looked up from reference TRBV30 and TRBJ2-7, is SQTIHQWPATLVQPVGSPLSLECTVEGTSNPNLYWYRQAAGRGLQLLFYSVGIGQISSEVPQNLSASRPQDRQFILSSKKLLLSDSGFYLCAWNQLAGGEQYFGPGTRLTVT.

In this sample, this clonotype turned up many times. The chain carries TRBV5-1 and TRBJ1-2; possibly TRBD1 for D (6 bases). From germline, CDR1 is SGHRS and CDR2 YFSETQ. The V end lost 5 bases, the J end lost 6 bases, and 14 bases lay between the germline ends. This CDR3 is built from 13 residues. CDR3 nucleotide sequence: TGCGCCAGCAGGGGTTTGTGGGGGCATGGCTACACCTTC. This sequence encodes CASRGLWGHGYTF.

With respect to this clonotype: This could be a read error, since a much larger clone is one nucleotide away. Likely a read error: the CDR3 ends without its conserved phenylalanine or tryptophan. The chain couples TRBV6-2 or TRBV6-3 to TRBJ1-2; D is uncertain. V was trimmed by 6 bases and J by 11 bases, leaving 7 bases between them. Germline values: CDR1 MNHEY, CDR2 SVGEGT. The CDR3 covers 9 residues. CDR3 bases: TGTGCCAGCAGCGGTTGGTACACCCTC. Translating gives CASSGWYTL.

This clonotype was detected ten times or more. The chain has TRBV27 and TRBJ2-7; 9 bases line up with TRBD1. The CDR3 has 13 amino acids. V shed 3 bases and J 6 bases; nucleotides not matched to a gene: 3. CDR1 is MNHEY, CDR2 SMNVEV, per germline (reference sequence). The CDR3 loop reads CASSFGTGREQYF. CDR3 nucleotides: TGTGCCAGCAGTTTCGGGACAGGGCGCGAGCAGTACTTC.

Worth noting for this clonotype: The junction does not match germline at one end; this may be a read error. The V call is TRBV20-1, the J call TRBJ2-7, with unresolved D. The CDR3 has 12 amino acids. CDR1 and CDR2 (germline): DFQATT, SNEGSKA (reference sequence). The CDR3 DNA reads TGCAGTGCTAGAGGAGAAGCTGACGAGCCGTACTTC. It encodes CSARGEADEPYF.

As regards this clonotype: This CDR3 is missing its conserved last phenylalanine or tryptophan, likely due to a read error. DNA for the CDR3: TGTGCCAGCAGTTCAACCCCCAATACGCAGTATCTT. Its protein product is CASSSTPNTQYL. The V gene is TRBV28, the J gene TRBJ2-3; D is undetermined. The CDR3 totals 12 residues. Germline loops: CDR1 MDHEN, CDR2 SYDVKM. Trimming took off 4 bases at V and 7 bases at J, with 9 bases between the two ends.

This rearrangement joins TRBV6-2 or TRBV6-3 to TRBJ2-1; D remains unclear. CDR1 and CDR2 from the germline V gene are MNHEY and SVGEGT. Trimming removed 6 bases at V and 0 bases at J, with 12 bases between. The CDR3 has 15 residues. The CDR3 coding sequence is TGTGCCAGCAGCTACCCTGGGGTCTCCTACAATGAGCAGTTCTTC. Translation gives CASSYPGVSYNEQFF.

CDR3 residues: CSASRGNYNSPLHF. CDR3 sequence (DNA): TGCAGTGCTAGCCGGGGCAACTATAATTCACCCCTCCACTTT. This rearrangement joins TRBV20-1 to TRBJ1-6; D may be TRBD1 (5 bases). The CDR3 consists of 14 residues. Deletions cut 3 bases from V and 3 bases from J, with 9 bases between. From germline, CDR1 is DFQATT and CDR2 SNEGSKA (reference sequence).

This clonotype was detected only a few times. The chain joins TRBV24-1 to TRBJ1-1, with 7 bases matching TRBD1. Germline CDR1 KGHDR, CDR2 SFDVKD. V trimming: 9 bases; J trimming: 2 bases; junction bases outside the gene matches: 5. The CDR3 has 13 residues. DNA for the CDR3: TGTGCCACCCAAAGGACAGGAAACACTGAAGCTTTCTTT. Amino acids: CATQRTGNTEAFF.

This chain joins TRBV5-4 and TRBJ2-1; maybe TRBD1 (5 bases). V lost 3 bases and J 1 base, leaving 11 bases between the germline ends. Germline CDR1 and CDR2: SGHNT and YYREEE (reference sequence). There are 15 residues in the CDR3. The CDR3 sequence is CASSWKGKSYNEQFF. The CDR3 DNA reads as TGTGCCAGCAGCTGGAAGGGGAAGTCCTACAATGAGCAGTTCTTC.

This chain joins TRBV10-2 and TRBJ1-1, with D possibly matching TRBD1 (5 bases). The ends were cut back, 4 bases at V and 5 bases at J, with 17 bases in the middle. This CDR3 spans 15 amino acids. CDR1 is WSHSY and CDR2 is SAAADI in the germline V gene. CDR3 coding DNA: TGCGCCAGCAGTGGGGCAGGGTTGGATTGGACTGAAGCTTTCTTT. It codes for CASSGAGLDWTEAFF.

DNA of the CDR3: TGTGCCAGCAGGGGGGGCCACGAGCAGTACTTC. Translation: CASRGGHEQYF. The chain combines TRBV6-1 with TRBJ2-7, with D tentatively TRBD1 or TRBD2 (6 bases each). Germline-derived CDR1 and CDR2 are MNHNS and SASEGT. V was shortened by 6 bases and J by 5 bases, with 8 bases between the two germline ends. The CDR3 spans 11 residues.

This clonotype was seen many times. The chain links TRBV3-1 to TRBJ1-4; D ambiguous. The ends were cut back, 3 bases at V and 8 bases at J, with 7 bases in the middle. Germline V lookup: CDR1 LGHDT, CDR2 YNNKEL (reference sequence). The CDR3 loop spans 12 amino acids. The CDR3, as DNA: TGTGCCAGCAGCCAGACCCCCGAAAAACTGTTTTTT. Its protein is CASSQTPEKLFF. The whole variable domain, remainder taken from reference TRBV3-1 and TRBJ1-4, is DTAVSQTPKYLVTQMGNDKSIKCEQNLGHDTMYWYKQDSKKFLKIMFSYNNKELIINETVPNRFSPKSPDKAHLNLHINSLELGDSAVYFCASSQTPEKLFFGSGTQLSVL.

This chain uses TRBV9 with TRBJ1-4; no firm D call. CDR1 is SGDLS and CDR2 is YYNGEE in the germline V gene. CDR3 size: 15 residues. Trimming cost V 3 bases and J 0 bases, with 9 bases left between them. The CDR3 is CASSASGTTNEKLFF. The CDR3 nucleotides read TGTGCCAGCAGCGCCAGCGGAACAACTAATGAAAAACTGTTTTTT.

This clonotype was counted many times. This rearrangement joins TRBV20-1 to TRBJ2-1, with no clear D. V lost 0 bases and J 0 bases, leaving 12 bases between the germline ends. Germline lookup yields CDR1 DFQATT and CDR2 SNEGSKA (reference sequence). The CDR3 is made up of 16 amino acids. The CDR3 DNA sequence: TGCAGTGCTAGAGATGAGGAAAGGATCTCCTACAATGAGCAGTTCTTC. It translates to CSARDEERISYNEQFF.

This chain uses TRBV24-1 with TRBJ2-5; D gene ambiguous. Deletions cut 10 bases from V and 4 bases from J, with 9 bases between. The CDR3 sequence is 11 residues long. Germline CDR1 is KGHDR and CDR2 is SFDVKD. This CDR3 reads CATSRTETQYF. The CDR3 DNA sequence: TGTGCCACATCGCGGACAGAGACCCAGTACTTC.

In its sample, this clonotype was seen a few times. The rearrangement links TRBV6-6 to TRBJ2-7; TRBD1 agrees at 9 bases. With V trimmed by 5 bases and J by 0 bases, 8 bases remained unmatched. CDR1 and CDR2 (germline): MNHNY, SVGAGI (reference sequence). CDR3 size: 16 residues. The DNA for the CDR3 is TGTGCCAGCAGTCACGACAGGGGGTACAGCTCCTACGAGCAGTACTTC. Amino acid sequence: CASSHDRGYSSYEQYF.

This clonotype has just a few counts. The genes are TRBV27 and TRBJ2-1; 7 nucleotides line up with TRBD1. The germline V gene has CDR1 MNHEY and CDR2 SMNVEV (reference sequence). The CDR3 contains 12 residues. The J segment lost 9 bases and the V segment lost 6 bases, leaving 5 bases of the junction unmatched. CDR3 protein: CASRTGTVEQFF. CDR3 nucleotide sequence: TGTGCCAGCAGGACAGGGACGGTTGAGCAGTTCTTC.

The table lists this clonotype with many counts. The CDR3 reads CASSQEGQGRGGYTF. The CDR3 DNA follows: TGCGCCAGCAGCCAAGAGGGACAGGGCAGGGGCGGCTACACCTTC. The gene calls are TRBV4-1 and TRBJ1-2, with 9 bases aligning to TRBD1. The CDR3 is 15 amino acids. Germline CDR1 MGHRA, CDR2 YSYEKL. Trimming took 0 bases from V and 8 from J; bases not matched to a gene: 7.

This clonotype was found many times. The chain has TRBV6-2 or TRBV6-3 and TRBJ2-1; either TRBD1 or TRBD2 may fit D (5 bases each). V was trimmed by 5 bases and J by 4 bases, leaving 18 bases between them. The germline V gene has CDR1 MNHEY and CDR2 SVGEGT. The CDR3 length is 16 residues. The CDR3 nucleotides read TGTGCCAGCAGTCCCGCAGCGGCGGCAGGGTACAATGAGCAGTTCTTC. Translating it yields CASSPAAAAGYNEQFF.

Only a few counts were recorded for this clonotype. The chain employs TRBV6-5 and TRBJ1-2, with unresolved D. Per the germline V gene, CDR1 is MNHEY and CDR2 is SVGAGI. Trimming stripped 4 bases from V and 7 bases from J, with 13 bases between. The CDR3 contains 13 residues. The CDR3 sequence is CASSWVRAGGYTF. CDR3 DNA sequence: TGTGCCAGCAGTTGGGTGAGGGCAGGTGGCTACACCTTC.

This chain joins TRBV6-5 and TRBJ2-2; maybe TRBD2 (6 bases). Deletions cut 5 bases from V and 6 bases from J, with 16 bases between. The V gene's germline CDR1 is MNHEY and CDR2 SVGAGI. The CDR3 totals 15 residues. The DNA for the CDR3 is TGTGCCAGCAGTCCGCTGGGGGGAGAAGCCGGGGAGCTGTTTTTT. Translated: CASSPLGGEAGELFF.

This clonotype was detected many times. This chain links TRBV20-1 with TRBJ2-3, with TRBD2 as a possible D gene (5 bases). Per germline, CDR1 DFQATT and CDR2 SNEGSKA (reference sequence). Deletions cut 1 base from V and 0 bases from J, with 14 bases between. The CDR3 has 16 amino acids. The chain's CDR3 is CSARGDYQYSTDTQYF. CDR3 DNA sequence: TGCAGTGCTAGAGGCGACTACCAATACAGCACAGATACGCAGTATTTT.

The rearrangement links TRBV19 to TRBJ2-3, with 7 bases that match TRBD1. The CDR3 length is 15 residues. CDR1 is LNHDA and CDR2 is SQIVND in the germline V gene (reference sequence). After removal of 5 bases from V and 2 bases from J, the junction contained 7 bases not matched to a gene. CDR3 loop: CASSSRGRYTDTQYF. The CDR3 bases are TGTGCCAGTAGTTCGAGGGGGCGGTACACAGATACGCAGTATTTT. The full variable domain, with the rest looked up from reference TRBV19 and TRBJ2-3, is DGGITQSPKYLFRKEGQNVTLSCEQNLNHDAMYWYRQDPGQGLRLIYYSQIVNDFQKGDIAEGYSVSREKKESFPLTVTSAQKNPTAFYLCASSSRGRYTDTQYFGPGTRLTVL.

Concerning this clonotype itself: A clone one base away is much larger, so this may be a read error. The CDR3 sequence is CASSLAGPTQYF. The CDR3 region has the DNA TGTGCCAGCAGCTTGGCCGGGCCCACGCAGTATTTT. The chain recombines TRBV5-5 with TRBJ2-3; D unresolved. This CDR3 is 12 amino acids long. Trimming took 0 bases from V and 9 from J, leaving 8 bases between them. From germline, CDR1 is SGHKS and CDR2 YYEKEE (reference sequence).

This chain connects TRBV25-1 to TRBJ1-4; the D is unclear. The CDR3 length is 12 residues. Germline V gene sequence: CDR1 MGHDK, CDR2 SYGVNS. Trimming stripped 3 bases from V and 10 bases from J, with 9 bases between. The CDR3 nucleotides are TGTGCCAGCAGTGATATAGGCGGAAAACTGTTTTTT. This gives the protein CASSDIGGKLFF.

This clonotype was counted ten times or more. This chain links TRBV20-1 with TRBJ2-1, with D possibly being TRBD1 or TRBD2 (6 bases each). The V end was cut by 0 bases, the J end by 6 bases, with 24 bases between. The germline V gene has CDR1 DFQATT and CDR2 SNEGSKA (reference sequence). The CDR3 extends over 18 amino acids. The CDR3 nucleotides are TGCAGTGCTAGAGATGTGGGCAGGAGGGGGGTGATAGGCAATGAGCAGTTCTTC. This codes for CSARDVGRRGVIGNEQFF.